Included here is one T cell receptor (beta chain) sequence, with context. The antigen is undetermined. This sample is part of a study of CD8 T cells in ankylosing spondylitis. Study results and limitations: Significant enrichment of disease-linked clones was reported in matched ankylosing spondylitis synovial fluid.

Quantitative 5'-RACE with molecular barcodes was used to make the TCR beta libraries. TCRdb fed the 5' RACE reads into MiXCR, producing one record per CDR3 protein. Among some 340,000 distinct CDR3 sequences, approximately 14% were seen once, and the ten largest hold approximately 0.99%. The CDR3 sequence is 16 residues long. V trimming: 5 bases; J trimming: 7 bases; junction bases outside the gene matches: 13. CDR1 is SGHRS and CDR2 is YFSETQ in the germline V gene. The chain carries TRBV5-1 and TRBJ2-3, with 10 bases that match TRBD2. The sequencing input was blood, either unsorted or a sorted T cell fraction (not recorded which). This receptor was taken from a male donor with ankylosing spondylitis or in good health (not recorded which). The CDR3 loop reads CASSQTSGPGRNTQYF. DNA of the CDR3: TGCGCCAGCAGTCAGACTAGCGGGCCCGGAAGAAATACGCAGTATTTT.